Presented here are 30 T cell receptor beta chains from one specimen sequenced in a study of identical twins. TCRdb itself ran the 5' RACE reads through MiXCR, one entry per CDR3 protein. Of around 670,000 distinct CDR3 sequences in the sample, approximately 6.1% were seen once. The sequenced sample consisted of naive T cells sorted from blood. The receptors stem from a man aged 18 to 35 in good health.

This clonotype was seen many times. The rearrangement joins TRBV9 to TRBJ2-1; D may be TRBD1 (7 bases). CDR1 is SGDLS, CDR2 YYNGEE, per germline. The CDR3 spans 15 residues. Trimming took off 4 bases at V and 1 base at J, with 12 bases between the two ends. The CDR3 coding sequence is TGTGCCAGCAGCCCAGGGGGGAGGTCCTACAATGAGCAGTTCTTC. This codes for CASSPGGRSYNEQFF.

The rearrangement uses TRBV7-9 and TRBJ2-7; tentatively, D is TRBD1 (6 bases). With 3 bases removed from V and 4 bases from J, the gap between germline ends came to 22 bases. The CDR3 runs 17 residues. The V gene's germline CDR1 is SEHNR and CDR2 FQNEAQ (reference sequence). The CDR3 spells CASSFEVKTGNLYEQYF. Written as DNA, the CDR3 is TGTGCCAGCAGCTTCGAGGTCAAAACAGGGAATTTGTACGAGCAGTACTTC.

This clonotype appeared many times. CDR3 DNA: TGCGCCAGCAGCAATAGCGGGAGGCCTCCTGCCACAGATACGCAGTATTTT. Amino acid sequence: CASSNSGRPPATDTQYF. The chain couples TRBV5-1 to TRBJ2-3, with 10 positions matching TRBD2. The germline V gene encodes CDR1 SGHRS and CDR2 YFSETQ. This CDR3 has 17 residues. After removal of 4 bases from V and 2 bases from J, the junction contained 10 bases not matched to a gene.

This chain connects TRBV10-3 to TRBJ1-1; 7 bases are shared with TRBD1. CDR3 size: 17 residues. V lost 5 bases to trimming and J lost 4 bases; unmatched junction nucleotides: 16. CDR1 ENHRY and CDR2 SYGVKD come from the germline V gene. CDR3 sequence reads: CAISNILNRGAGTEAFF. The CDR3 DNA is TGTGCCATCAGTAACATACTAAACAGGGGAGCGGGCACTGAAGCTTTCTTT.

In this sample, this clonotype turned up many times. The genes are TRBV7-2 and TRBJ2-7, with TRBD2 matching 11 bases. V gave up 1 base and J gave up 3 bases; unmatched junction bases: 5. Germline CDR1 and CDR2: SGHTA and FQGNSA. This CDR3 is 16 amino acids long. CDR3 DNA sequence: TGTGCCAGCAGCTTAGAGGGGACTAGCGGAGACTACGAGCAGTACTTC. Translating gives CASSLEGTSGDYEQYF.

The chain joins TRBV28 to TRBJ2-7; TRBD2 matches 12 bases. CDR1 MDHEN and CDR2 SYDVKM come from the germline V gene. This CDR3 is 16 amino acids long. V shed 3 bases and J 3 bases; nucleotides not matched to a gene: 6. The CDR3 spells CASSFIGLAGHYEQYF. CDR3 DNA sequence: TGTGCCAGCAGTTTTATAGGACTAGCGGGGCACTACGAGCAGTACTTC.

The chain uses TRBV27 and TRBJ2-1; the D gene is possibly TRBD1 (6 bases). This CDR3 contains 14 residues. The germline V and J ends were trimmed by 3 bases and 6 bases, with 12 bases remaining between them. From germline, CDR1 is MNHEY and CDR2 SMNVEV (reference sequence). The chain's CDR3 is CASSFRTVANEQFF. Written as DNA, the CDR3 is TGTGCCAGCAGTTTTCGGACAGTTGCCAATGAGCAGTTCTTC.

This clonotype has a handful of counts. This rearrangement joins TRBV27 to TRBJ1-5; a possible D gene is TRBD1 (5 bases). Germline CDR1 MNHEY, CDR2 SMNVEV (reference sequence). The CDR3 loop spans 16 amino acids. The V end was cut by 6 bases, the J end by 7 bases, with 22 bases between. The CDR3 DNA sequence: TGTGCCAGCAGAATGTGGGGTAGGGGAGGGAACCAGCCCCAGCATTTT. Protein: CASRMWGRGGNQPQHF.

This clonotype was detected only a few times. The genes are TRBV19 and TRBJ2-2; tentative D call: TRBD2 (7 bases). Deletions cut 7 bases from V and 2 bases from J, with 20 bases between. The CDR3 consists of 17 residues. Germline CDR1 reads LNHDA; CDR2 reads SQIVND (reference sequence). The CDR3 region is CASNFREGGINTGELFF. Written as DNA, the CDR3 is TGTGCCAGTAACTTCAGGGAGGGGGGTATAAACACCGGGGAGCTGTTTTTT.

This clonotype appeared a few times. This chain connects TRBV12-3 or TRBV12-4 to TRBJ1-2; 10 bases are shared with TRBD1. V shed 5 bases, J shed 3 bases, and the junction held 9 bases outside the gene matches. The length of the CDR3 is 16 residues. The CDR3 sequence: CASSGIRDRGYYGYTF. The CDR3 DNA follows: TGTGCCAGCAGTGGCATCCGGGACAGGGGATACTATGGCTACACCTTC.

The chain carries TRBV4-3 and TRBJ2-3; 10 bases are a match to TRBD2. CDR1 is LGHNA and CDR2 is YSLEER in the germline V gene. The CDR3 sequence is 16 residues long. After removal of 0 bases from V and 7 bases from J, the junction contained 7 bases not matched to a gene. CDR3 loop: CASSQDIGTSVYTQYF. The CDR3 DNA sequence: TGCGCCAGCAGCCAAGATATAGGGACTAGCGTTTATACGCAGTATTTT.

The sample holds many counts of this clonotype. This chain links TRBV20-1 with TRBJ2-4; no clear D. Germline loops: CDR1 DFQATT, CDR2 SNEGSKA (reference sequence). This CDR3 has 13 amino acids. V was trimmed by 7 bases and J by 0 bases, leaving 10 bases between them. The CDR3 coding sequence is TGCAGTGTTAAGAGTTTAGCCAAAAACATTCAGTACTTC. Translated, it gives CSVKSLAKNIQYF.

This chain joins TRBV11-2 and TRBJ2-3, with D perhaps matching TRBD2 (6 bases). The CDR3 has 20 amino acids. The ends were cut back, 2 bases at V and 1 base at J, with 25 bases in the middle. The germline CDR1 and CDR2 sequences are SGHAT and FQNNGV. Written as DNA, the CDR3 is TGTGCCAGCAGCTTAAGCCCCACTGGGGTCGGCGCGGGGCGCACAGATACGCAGTATTTT. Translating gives CASSLSPTGVGAGRTDTQYF.

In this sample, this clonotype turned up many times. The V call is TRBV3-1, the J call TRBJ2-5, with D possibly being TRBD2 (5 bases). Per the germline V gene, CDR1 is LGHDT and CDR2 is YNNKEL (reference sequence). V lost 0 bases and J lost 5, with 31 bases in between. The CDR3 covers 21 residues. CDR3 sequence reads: CASSQERGAGFVNGGGETQYF. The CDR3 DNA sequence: TGTGCCAGCAGCCAAGAACGTGGCGCGGGCTTCGTAAACGGTGGTGGGGAGACCCAGTACTTC.

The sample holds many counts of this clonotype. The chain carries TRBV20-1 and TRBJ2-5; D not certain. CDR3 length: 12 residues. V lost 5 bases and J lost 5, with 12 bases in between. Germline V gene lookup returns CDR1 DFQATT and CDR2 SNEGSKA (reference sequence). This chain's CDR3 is CSAAAVRETQYF. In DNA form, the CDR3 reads TGCAGTGCTGCGGCAGTTCGTGAGACCCAGTACTTC.

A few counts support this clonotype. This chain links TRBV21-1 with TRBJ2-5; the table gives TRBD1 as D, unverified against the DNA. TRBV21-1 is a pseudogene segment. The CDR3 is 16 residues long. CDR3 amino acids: CASSKLGTGCTETQYF. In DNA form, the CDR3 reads TGTGCCAGCAGCAAACTAGGGACAGGGTGTACGGAGACCCAGTACTTC.

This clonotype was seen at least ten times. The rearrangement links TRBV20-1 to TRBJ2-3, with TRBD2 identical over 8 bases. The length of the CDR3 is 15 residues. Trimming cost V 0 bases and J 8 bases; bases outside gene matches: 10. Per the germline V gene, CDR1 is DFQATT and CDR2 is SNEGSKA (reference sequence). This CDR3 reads CSARDGLAGTLTQYF. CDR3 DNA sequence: TGCAGTGCTAGAGATGGTTTAGCGGGGACCCTTACGCAGTATTTT.

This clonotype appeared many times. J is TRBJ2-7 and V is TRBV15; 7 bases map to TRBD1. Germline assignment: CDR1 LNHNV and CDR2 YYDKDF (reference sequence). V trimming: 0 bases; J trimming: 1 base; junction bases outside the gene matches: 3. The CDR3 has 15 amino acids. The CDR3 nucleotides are TGTGCCACCAGCAGAGACCCGGGACAGTCCTACGAGCAGTACTTC. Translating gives CATSRDPGQSYEQYF.

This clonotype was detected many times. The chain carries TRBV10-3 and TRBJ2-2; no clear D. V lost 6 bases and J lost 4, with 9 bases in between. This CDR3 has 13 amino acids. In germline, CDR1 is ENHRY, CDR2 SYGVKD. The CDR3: CAIRVDGTGELFF. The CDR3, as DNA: TGTGCCATCAGAGTGGACGGCACCGGGGAGCTGTTTTTT.

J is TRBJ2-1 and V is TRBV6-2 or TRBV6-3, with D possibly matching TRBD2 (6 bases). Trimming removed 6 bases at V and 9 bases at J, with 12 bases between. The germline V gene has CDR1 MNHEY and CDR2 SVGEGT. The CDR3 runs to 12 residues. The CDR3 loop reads CASRKLAIEQFF. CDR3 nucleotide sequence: TGTGCCAGCAGGAAACTAGCCATTGAGCAGTTCTTC.

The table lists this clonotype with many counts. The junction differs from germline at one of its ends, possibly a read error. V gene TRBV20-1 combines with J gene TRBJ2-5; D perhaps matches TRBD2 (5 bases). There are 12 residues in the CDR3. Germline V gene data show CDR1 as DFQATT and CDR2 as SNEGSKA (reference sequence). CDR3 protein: CSARGPGETQYF. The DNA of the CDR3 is TGCAGTGCCAGAGGGCCGGGAGAGACCCAGTACTTC.

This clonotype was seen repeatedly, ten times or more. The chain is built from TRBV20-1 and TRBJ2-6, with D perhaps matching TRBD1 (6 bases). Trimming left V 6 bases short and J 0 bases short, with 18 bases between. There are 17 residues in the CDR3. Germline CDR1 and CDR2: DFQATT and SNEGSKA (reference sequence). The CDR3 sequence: CSAPRRQVTSGANVLTF. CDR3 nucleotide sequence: TGCAGTGCACCTCGCAGACAGGTTACCTCTGGGGCCAACGTCCTGACTTTC.

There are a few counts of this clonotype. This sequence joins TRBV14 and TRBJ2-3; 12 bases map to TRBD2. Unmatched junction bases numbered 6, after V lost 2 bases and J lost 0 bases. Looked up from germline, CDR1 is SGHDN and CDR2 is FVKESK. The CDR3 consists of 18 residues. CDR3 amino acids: CASSQLGLAGSSTDTQYF. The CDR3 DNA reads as TGTGCCAGCAGCCAACTGGGACTAGCGGGTTCGAGCACAGATACGCAGTATTTT.

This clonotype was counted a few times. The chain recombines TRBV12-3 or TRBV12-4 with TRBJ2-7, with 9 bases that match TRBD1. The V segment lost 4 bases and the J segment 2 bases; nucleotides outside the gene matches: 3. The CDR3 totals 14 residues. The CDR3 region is CASSWDRATYEQYF. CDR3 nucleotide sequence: TGTGCCAGCAGTTGGGACAGGGCTACCTACGAGCAGTACTTC.

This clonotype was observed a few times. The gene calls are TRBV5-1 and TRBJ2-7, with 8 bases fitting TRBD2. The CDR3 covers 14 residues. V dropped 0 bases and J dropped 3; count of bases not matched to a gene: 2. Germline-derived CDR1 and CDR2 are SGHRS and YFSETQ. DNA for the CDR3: TGCGCCAGCAGCTTGGAACGGGAGGGCTACGAGCAGTACTTC. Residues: CASSLEREGYEQYF.

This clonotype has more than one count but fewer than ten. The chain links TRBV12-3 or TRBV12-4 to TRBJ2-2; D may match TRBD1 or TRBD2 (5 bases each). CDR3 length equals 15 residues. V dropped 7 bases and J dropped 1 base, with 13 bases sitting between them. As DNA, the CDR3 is TGTGCCAGCACCAAGGGACGCCAGAACACCGGGGAGCTGTTTTTT. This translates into CASTKGRQNTGELFF.

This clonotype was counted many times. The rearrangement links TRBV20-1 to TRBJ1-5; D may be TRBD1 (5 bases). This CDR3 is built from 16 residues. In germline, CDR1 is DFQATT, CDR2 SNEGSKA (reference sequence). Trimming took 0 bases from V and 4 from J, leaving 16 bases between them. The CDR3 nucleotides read TGCAGTGCTAGAGATCATTCGGGACTCAGAAATCAGCCCCAGCATTTT. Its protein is CSARDHSGLRNQPQHF.

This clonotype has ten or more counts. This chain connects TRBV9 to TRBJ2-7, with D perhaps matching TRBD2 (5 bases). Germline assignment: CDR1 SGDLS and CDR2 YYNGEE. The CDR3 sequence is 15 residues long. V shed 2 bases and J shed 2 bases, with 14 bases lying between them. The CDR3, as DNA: TGTGCCAGCAGCGTTCATGAGGGAATCACCTACGAGCAGTACTTC. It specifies CASSVHEGITYEQYF.

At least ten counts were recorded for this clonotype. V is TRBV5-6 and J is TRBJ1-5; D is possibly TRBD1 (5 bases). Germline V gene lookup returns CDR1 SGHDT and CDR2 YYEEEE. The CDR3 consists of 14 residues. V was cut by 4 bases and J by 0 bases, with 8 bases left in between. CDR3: CASSAGLSNQPQHF. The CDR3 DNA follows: TGTGCCAGCAGCGCAGGGCTTAGCAATCAGCCCCAGCATTTT. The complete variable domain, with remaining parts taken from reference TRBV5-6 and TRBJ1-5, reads DAGVTQSPTHLIKTRGQQVTLRCSPKSGHDTVSWYQQALGQGPQFIFQYYEEEERQRGNFPDRFSGHQFPNYSSELNVNALLLGDSALYLCASSAGLSNQPQHFGDGTRLSIL.

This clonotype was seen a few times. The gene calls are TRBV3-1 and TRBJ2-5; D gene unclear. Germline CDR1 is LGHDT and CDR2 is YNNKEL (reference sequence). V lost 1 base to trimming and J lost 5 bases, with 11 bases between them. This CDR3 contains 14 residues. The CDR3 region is CASSQVYMGETQYF. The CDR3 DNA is TGTGCCAGCAGCCAAGTGTATATGGGGGAGACCCAGTACTTC.